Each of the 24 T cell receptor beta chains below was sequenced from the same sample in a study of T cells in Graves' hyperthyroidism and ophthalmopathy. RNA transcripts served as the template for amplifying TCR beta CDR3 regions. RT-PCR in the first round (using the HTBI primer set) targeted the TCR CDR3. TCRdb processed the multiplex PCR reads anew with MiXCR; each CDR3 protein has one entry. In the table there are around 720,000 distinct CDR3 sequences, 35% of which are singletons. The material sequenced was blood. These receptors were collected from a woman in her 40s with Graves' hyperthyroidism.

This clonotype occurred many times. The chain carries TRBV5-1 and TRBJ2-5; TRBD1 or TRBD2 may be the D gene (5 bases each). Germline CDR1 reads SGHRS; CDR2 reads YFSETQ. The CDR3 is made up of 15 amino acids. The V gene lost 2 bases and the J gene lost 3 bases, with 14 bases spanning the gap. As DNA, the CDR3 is TGCGCCAGCAGCTTACGAGGGACGGCGAAAGAGACCCAGTACTTC. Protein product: CASSLRGTAKETQYF.

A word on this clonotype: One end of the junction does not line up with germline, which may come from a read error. This chain's CDR3 is CASSQVWTERQNTEAFF. CDR3 nucleotides: TGTGCCAGCAGCCAAGTTTGGACAGAGAGGCAGAACACTGAAGCTTTCTTT. V gene TRBV10-2 combines with J gene TRBJ1-1; possibly TRBD1 for D (6 bases). CDR3 length: 17 amino acids. Looked up from germline, CDR1 is WSHSY and CDR2 is SAAADI.

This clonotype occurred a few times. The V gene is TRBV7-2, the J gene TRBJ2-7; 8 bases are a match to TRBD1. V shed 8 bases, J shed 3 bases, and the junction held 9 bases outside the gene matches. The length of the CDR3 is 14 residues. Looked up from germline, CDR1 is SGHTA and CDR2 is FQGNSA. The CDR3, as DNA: TGTGCCAGCTCACCACCCACAGGGGGCTACGAGCAGTACTTC. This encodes CASSPPTGGYEQYF.

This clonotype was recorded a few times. This chain's CDR3 is CASSQEEEETQYF. CDR3 coding DNA: TGCGCCAGCAGCCAAGAGGAGGAAGAGACCCAGTACTTC. The rearrangement joins TRBV4-3 to TRBJ2-5; tentatively, D is TRBD2 (5 bases). The ends were cut back, 0 bases at V and 3 bases at J, with 5 bases in the middle. In germline, CDR1 is LGHNA, CDR2 YSLEER. The CDR3 covers 13 residues.

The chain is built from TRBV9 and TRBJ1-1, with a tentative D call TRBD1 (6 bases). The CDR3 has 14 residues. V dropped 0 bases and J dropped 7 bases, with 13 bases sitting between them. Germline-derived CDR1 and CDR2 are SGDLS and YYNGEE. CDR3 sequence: CASSVGGRILEAFF. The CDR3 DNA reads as TGTGCCAGCAGCGTAGGGGGGCGCATACTTGAAGCTTTCTTT.

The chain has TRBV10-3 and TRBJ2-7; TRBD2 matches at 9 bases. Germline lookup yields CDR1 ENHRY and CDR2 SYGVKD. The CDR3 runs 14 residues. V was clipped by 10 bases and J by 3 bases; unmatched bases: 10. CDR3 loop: CASSVAGAGYEQYF. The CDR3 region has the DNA TGTGCCAGCTCCGTAGCGGGGGCGGGCTACGAGCAGTACTTC.

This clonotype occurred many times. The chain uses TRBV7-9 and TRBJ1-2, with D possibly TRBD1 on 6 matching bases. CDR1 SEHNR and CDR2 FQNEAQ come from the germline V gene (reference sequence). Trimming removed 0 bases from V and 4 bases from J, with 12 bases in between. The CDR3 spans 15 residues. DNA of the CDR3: TGTGCCAGCAGCTTAGCGCCAGGGGCTCCCTATGGCTACACCTTC. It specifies CASSLAPGAPYGYTF.

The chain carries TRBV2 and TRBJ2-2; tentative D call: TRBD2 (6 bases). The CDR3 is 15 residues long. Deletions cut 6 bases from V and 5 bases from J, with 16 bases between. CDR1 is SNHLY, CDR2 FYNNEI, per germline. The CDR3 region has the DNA TGTGCCAGCAGCCTTATAGGGAGCGGGACCGGGGAGCTGTTTTTT. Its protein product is CASSLIGSGTGELFF.

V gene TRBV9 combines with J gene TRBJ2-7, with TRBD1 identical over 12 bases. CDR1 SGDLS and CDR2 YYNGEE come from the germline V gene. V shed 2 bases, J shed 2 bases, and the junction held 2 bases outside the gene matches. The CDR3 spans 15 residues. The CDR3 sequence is CASSVGQGATYEQYF. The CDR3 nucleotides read TGTGCCAGCAGCGTGGGACAGGGGGCGACCTACGAGCAGTACTTC.

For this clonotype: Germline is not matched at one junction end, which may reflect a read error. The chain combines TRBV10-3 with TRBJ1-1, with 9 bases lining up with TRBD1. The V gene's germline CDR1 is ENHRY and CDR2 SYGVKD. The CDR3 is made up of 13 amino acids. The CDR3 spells CASSSEQGAEAFF. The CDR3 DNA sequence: TGTGCCAGCAGTTCCGAACAGGGGGCAGAAGCTTTCTTT.

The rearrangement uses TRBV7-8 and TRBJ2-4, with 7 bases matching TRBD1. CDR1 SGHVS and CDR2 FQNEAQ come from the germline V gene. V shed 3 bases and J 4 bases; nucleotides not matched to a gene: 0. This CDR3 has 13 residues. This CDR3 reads CASSLGQKNIQYF. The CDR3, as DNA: TGTGCCAGCAGCTTGGGACAGAAAAACATTCAGTACTTC.

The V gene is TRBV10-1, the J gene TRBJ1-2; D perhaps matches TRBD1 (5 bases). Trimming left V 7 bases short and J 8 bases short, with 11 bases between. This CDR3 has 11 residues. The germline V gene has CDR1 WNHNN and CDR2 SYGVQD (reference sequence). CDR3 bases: TGCGCCAGCAAAAGGTCAGGGGGCTACACCTTC. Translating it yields CASKRSGGYTF.

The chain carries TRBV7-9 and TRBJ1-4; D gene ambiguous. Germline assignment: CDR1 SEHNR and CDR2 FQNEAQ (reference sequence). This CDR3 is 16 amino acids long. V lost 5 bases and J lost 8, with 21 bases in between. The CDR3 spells CASSQDGPRANEKLFF. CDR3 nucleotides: TGTGCCAGCAGCCAAGATGGACCAAGGGCAAACGAAAAACTGTTTTTT.

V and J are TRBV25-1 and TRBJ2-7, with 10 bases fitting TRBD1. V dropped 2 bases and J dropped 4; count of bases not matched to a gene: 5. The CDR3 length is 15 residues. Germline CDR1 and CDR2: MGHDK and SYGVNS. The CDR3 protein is CASSEGRDRGYEQYF. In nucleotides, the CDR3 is TGTGCCAGCAGTGAAGGCCGGGACAGGGGATACGAGCAGTACTTC.

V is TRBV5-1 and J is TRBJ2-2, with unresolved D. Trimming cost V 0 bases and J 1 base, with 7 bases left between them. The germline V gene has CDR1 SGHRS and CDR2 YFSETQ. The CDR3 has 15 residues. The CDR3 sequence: CASSLVRVNTGELFF. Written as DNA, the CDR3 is TGCGCCAGCAGCTTGGTGAGAGTGAACACCGGGGAGCTGTTTTTT.

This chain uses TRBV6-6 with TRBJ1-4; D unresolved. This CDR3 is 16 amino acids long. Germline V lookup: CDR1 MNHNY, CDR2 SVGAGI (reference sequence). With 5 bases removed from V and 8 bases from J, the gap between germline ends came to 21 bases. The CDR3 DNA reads TGTGCCAGCAGTGAGCAGAAGGGTTTTATCGGGGAAAAACTGTTTTTT. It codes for CASSEQKGFIGEKLFF.

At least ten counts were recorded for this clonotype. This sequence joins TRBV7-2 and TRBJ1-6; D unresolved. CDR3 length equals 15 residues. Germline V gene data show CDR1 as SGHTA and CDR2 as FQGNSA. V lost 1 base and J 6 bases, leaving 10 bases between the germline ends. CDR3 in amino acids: CASSLVQLTNSPLHF. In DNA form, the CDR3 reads TGTGCCAGCAGCTTAGTTCAGCTGACTAATTCACCCCTCCACTTT.

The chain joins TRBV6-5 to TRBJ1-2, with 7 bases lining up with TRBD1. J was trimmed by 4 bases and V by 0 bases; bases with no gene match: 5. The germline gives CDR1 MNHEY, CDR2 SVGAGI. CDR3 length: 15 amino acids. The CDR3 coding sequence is TGTGCCAGCAGTTACTCGACAGGGAGTACCTATGGCTACACCTTC. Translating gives CASSYSTGSTYGYTF.

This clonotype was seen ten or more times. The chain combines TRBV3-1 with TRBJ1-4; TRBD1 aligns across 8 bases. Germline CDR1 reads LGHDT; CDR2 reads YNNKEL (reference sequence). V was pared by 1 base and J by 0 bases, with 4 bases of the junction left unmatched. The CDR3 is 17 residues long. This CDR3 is CASSQGETGATNEKLFF. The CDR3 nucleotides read TGTGCCAGCAGCCAAGGCGAGACAGGGGCAACTAATGAAAAACTGTTTTTT.

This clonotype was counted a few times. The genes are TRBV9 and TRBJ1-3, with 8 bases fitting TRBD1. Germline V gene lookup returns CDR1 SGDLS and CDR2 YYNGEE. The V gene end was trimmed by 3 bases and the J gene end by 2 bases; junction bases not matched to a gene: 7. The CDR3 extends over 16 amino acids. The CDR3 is CASSGPQTGAGNTIYF. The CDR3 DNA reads TGTGCCAGCAGCGGACCCCAGACAGGGGCTGGAAACACCATATATTTT. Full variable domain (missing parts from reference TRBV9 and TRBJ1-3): DSGVTQTPKHLITATGQRVTLRCSPRSGDLSVYWYQQSLDQGLQFLIQYYNGEERAKGNILERFSAQQFPDLHSELNLSSLELGDSALYFCASSGPQTGAGNTIYFGEGSWLTVV.

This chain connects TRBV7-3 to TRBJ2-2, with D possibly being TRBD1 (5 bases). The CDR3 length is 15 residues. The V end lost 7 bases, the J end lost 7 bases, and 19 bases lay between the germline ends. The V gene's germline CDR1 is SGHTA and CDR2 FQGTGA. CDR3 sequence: CASKYRAQGDGELFF. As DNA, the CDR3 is TGTGCCAGCAAATACCGGGCCCAGGGCGACGGGGAGCTGTTTTTT.

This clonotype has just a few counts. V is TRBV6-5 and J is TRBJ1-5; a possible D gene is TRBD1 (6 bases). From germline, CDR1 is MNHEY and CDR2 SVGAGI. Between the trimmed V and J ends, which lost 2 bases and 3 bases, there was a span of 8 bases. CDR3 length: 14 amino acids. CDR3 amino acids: CASSYDRSNQPQHF. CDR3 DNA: TGTGCCAGCAGTTACGACAGGTCCAATCAGCCCCAGCATTTT.

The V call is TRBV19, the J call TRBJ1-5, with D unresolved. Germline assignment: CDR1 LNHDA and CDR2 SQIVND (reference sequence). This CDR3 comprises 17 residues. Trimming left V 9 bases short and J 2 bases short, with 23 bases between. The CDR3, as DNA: TGTGCCAGCAATCGATGGGTCACCTCGCGCGGCAATCAGCCCCAGCATTTT. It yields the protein CASNRWVTSRGNQPQHF.

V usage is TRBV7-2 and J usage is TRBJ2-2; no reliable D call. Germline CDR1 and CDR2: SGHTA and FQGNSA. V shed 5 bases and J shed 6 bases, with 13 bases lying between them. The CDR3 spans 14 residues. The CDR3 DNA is TGTGCCAGCAGCGCGGCCGTAGATGCCGGGGAGCTGTTTTTT. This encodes CASSAAVDAGELFF.